Each of the 17 T cell receptor beta chains below was sequenced from the same sample in a study of human T cells and chemical hapten exposure (dated by TCRdb to about 2021). Explained via the paper, the time point label denotes: pre-sensitization, week 0. In the paper's terms, the treatment or condition label means: therapeutic diphenylcyclopropenone sensitization with weekly scalp DPC. Libraries were built with RACE. The instrument was a NextSeq 500. TCRdb took the public reads, trimmed them with fastp at Q25, ran MiXCR for clone calling and kept in-frame beta chains. Each CDR3 protein gets just one entry, which takes the most common genes and DNA from the rows behind it. The sample has approximately 77,000 distinct CDR3 sequences on record, 14% of them singletons. The ten largest clonotypes hold about 4.9% of the sample. Sample: whole blood, taken in connection with sensitization to the hapten diphenylcyclopropenone (DPC). The receptors shown here come from a woman between 50 and 59 years old with alopecia areata. Some clones in this sample may be carry-over from other donors' samples.

This clonotype was recorded at least ten times. The CDR3 DNA follows: TGCAGTGCTAGATCGGGTTCCTATAATTCACCCCTCCACTTT. Amino acid sequence: CSARSGSYNSPLHF. V gene TRBV20-1 combines with J gene TRBJ1-6; D gene ambiguous. V was clipped by 2 bases and J by 1 base, with 6 bases between them. CDR3 length: 14 amino acids. Germline CDR1 reads DFQATT; CDR2 reads SNEGSKA (reference sequence).

The genes are TRBV4-1 and TRBJ1-4, with a weak D call TRBD1 (5 bases). Germline V gene data show CDR1 as MGHRA and CDR2 as YSYEKL. This CDR3 has 15 amino acids. V gave up 1 base and J gave up 4 bases, with 10 bases separating them. The CDR3 sequence is CASSQVGGNNEKLFF. The CDR3 DNA reads TGCGCCAGCAGCCAAGTGGGGGGAAATAATGAAAAACTGTTTTTT.

The chain employs TRBV20-1 and TRBJ1-3; no firm D call. V dropped 2 bases and J dropped 0 bases, with 8 bases sitting between them. CDR1 is DFQATT, CDR2 SNEGSKA, per germline (reference sequence). The CDR3 contains 14 residues. CDR3 coding DNA: TGCAGTGCTAGACCCTGGAGCTCTGGAAACACCATATATTTT. It translates to CSARPWSSGNTIYF.

The chain has TRBV28 and TRBJ1-5; the D is unclear. The CDR3 consists of 16 residues. Germline V lookup: CDR1 MDHEN, CDR2 SYDVKM. V was pared by 8 bases and J by 2 bases, with 19 bases between. Written as DNA, the CDR3 is TGTGCCAGCCGTGATTCGGCCCGCAGCGGCAATCAGCCCCAGCATTTT. Its protein product is CASRDSARSGNQPQHF.

V and J are TRBV12-3 or TRBV12-4 and TRBJ1-6; no clear D. Trimming left V 7 bases short and J 5 bases short, with 12 bases between. This CDR3 comprises 14 residues. The CDR3 reads CASTGDINNSPLHF. In DNA form, the CDR3 reads TGTGCCAGCACAGGCGACATTAATAATTCACCCCTCCACTTT.

The sample holds many counts of this clonotype. In nucleotides, the CDR3 is TGTGCCAGCAGCTTAGAGGGTAGCGGGAGAGTAAAGACCCAGTACTTC. It encodes CASSLEGSGRVKTQYF. This chain joins TRBV11-2 and TRBJ2-5; TRBD2 matches at 9 bases. J was trimmed by 6 bases and V by 0 bases; bases with no gene match: 8. The CDR3 totals 16 residues. Germline assignment: CDR1 SGHAT and CDR2 FQNNGV.

This clonotype appeared a few times. This chain links TRBV28 with TRBJ2-7; D gene ambiguous. CDR1 is MDHEN and CDR2 is SYDVKM in the germline V gene. CDR3 length: 15 amino acids. V was trimmed by 6 bases and J by 7 bases, leaving 22 bases between them. This CDR3 reads CASRLTVAKKLEQYF. In nucleotides, the CDR3 is TGTGCCAGCAGACTAACCGTGGCGAAGAAACTTGAGCAGTACTTC.

Regarding this clonotype: The junction departs from germline at one end; a sequencing error may be responsible. The rearrangement uses TRBV2 and TRBJ1-1; TRBD1 aligns across 8 bases. CDR1 is SNHLY and CDR2 is FYNNEI in the germline V gene. The CDR3 contains 14 residues. In nucleotides, the CDR3 is TGTGCCAGCAGTGGACGAAACACCGGGACAGGAGACCGATTT. It encodes CASSGRNTGTGDRF.

This chain uses TRBV5-7 with TRBJ2-7; 13 nucleotides agree with TRBD2. TRBV5-7 is an ORF for which the function is uncertain. The CDR3 runs to 19 residues. Trimming removed 0 bases from V and 0 bases from J; junction bases left unmatched: 9. CDR3: CASSLARTSGSRPSYEQYF. As DNA, the CDR3 is TGTGCCAGCAGCTTGGCACGGACTAGCGGGAGTAGACCCTCCTACGAGCAGTACTTC.

This clonotype was seen a handful of times. This chain uses TRBV6-2 or TRBV6-3 with TRBJ1-5, with no clear D. V was clipped by 2 bases and J by 3 bases, with 2 bases between them. Germline V gene data show CDR1 as MNHEY and CDR2 as SVGEGT. This CDR3 region has 12 residues. The CDR3 here is CASSYLNQPQHF. In DNA form, the CDR3 reads TGTGCCAGCAGTTACCTCAATCAGCCCCAGCATTTT.

The chain recombines TRBV2 with TRBJ1-5; D not certain. Trimming removed 2 bases at V and 6 bases at J, with 8 bases between. CDR3 size: 13 residues. Germline values: CDR1 SNHLY, CDR2 FYNNEI. In nucleotides, the CDR3 is TGTGCCAGCAGTGAATTTGAAAGTCAGCCCCAGCATTTT. Translated: CASSEFESQPQHF.

This chain connects TRBV7-9 to TRBJ1-1; D possibly corresponds to TRBD1 (5 bases). Trimming took 1 base from V and 3 from J, leaving 18 bases between them. Germline assignment: CDR1 SEHNR and CDR2 FQNEAQ (reference sequence). The CDR3 is made up of 17 amino acids. CDR3 residues: CASSLGGAASADTEAFF. In DNA form, the CDR3 reads TGTGCCAGCAGCTTAGGGGGCGCGGCATCTGCCGACACTGAAGCTTTCTTT.

CDR3 DNA: TGTGCCAGCAGCTTAGCCTTTAGTACAGATACGCAGTATTTT. This codes for CASSLAFSTDTQYF. The gene calls are TRBV7-8 and TRBJ2-3; D gene unclear. V was trimmed by 0 bases and J by 3 bases, leaving 7 bases between them. The germline V gene encodes CDR1 SGHVS and CDR2 FQNEAQ. The CDR3 contains 14 residues.

The chain carries TRBV7-8 and TRBJ2-1; 12 bases map to TRBD2. The CDR3 length is 15 residues. The V gene's germline CDR1 is SGHVS and CDR2 FQNEAQ. The DNA of the CDR3 is TGTGCTACAGGACTAGCGGGACATACCGGCAATGAGCAGTTCTTC. As protein: CATGLAGHTGNEQFF.

The gene calls are TRBV7-2 and TRBJ2-3; the D is unclear. CDR3 length: 15 residues. Germline CDR1 SGHTA, CDR2 FQGNSA. V shed 11 bases and J shed 0 bases, with 18 bases lying between them. The CDR3 here is CASTLGSISTDTQYF. The CDR3 nucleotides read TGTGCCTCCACTCTTGGCTCGATTAGCACAGATACGCAGTATTTT. Variable domain in full (rest from reference TRBV7-2 and TRBJ2-3): GAGVSQSPSNKVTEKGKDVELRCDPISGHTALYWYRQSLGQGLEFLIYFQGNSAPDKSGLPSDRFSAERTGGSVSTLTIQRTQQEDSAVYLCASTLGSISTDTQYFGPGTRLTVL.

The CDR3 nucleotides are TGCAGCGCAGAGAGGGCGGGAGGCCATACAGATACGCAGTATTTT. Encoded protein: CSAERAGGHTDTQYF. The chain combines TRBV29-1 with TRBJ2-3; 8 bases map to TRBD2. V shed 7 bases and J 3 bases; nucleotides not matched to a gene: 12. The CDR3 totals 15 residues. Looked up from germline, CDR1 is SQVTM and CDR2 is ANQGSEA.

This clonotype was detected a few times. The rearrangement joins TRBV12-3 or TRBV12-4 to TRBJ1-5; 8 bases are a match to TRBD1. The CDR3 is made up of 16 amino acids. V dropped 1 base and J dropped 0; count of bases not matched to a gene: 2. Here the CDR3 reads CASSLVTGGSNQPQHF. CDR3 DNA sequence: TGTGCCAGCAGTTTAGTTACAGGGGGTAGCAATCAGCCCCAGCATTTT.